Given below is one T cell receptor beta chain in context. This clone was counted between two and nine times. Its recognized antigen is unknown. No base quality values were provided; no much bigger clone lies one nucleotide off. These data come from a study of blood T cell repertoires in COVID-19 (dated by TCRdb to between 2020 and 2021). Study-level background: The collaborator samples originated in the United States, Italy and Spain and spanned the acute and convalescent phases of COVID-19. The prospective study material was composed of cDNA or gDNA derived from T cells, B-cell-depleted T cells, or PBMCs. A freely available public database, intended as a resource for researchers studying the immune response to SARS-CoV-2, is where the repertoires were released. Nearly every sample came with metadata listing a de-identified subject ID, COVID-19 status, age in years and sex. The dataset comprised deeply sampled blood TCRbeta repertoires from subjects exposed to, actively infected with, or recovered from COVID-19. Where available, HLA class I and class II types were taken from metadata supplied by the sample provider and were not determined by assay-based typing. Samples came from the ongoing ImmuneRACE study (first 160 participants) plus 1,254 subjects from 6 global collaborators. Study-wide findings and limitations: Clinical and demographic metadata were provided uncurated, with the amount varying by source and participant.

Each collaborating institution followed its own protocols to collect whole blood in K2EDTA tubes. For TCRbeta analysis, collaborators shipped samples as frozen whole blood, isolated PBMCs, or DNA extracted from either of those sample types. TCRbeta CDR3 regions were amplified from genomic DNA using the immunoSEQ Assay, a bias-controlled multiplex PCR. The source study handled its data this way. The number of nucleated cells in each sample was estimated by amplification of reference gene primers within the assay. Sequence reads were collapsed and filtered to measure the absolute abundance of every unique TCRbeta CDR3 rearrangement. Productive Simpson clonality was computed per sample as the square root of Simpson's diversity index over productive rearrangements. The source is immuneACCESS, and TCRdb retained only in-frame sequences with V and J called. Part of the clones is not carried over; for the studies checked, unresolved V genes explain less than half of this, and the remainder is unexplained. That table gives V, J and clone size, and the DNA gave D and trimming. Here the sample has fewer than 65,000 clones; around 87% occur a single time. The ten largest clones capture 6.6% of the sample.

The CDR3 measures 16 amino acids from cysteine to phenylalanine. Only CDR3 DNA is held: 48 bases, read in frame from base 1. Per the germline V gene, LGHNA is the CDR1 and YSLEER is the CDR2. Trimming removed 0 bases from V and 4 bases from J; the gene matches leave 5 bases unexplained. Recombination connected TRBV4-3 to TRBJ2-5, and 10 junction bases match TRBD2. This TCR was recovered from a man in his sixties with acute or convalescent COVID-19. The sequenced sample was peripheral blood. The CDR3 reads CASSQDQTSGLETQYF. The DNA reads TGCGCCAGCAGCCAAGATCAGACTAGCGGGCTAGAGACCCAGTACTTC.